Sequencing of this T cell receptor (beta chain) was carried out in a study of identical twins. Study-wide results and caveats: Modelling approaches yielded underestimates of out-of-frame TCR alpha sharing between monozygotic twins. In cord blood, abundant beta clonotypes had fewer insertions; memory showed no trend.

MiXCR, applied by TCRdb to the 5' RACE reads, yields one record per CDR3 protein. The top ten hold about 9.1% of the sample, which has around 370,000 distinct CDR3 sequences, approximately 9.1% seen once. This clonotype was picked up many times. What it binds is not known. Germline CDR1 LNHDA, CDR2 SQIVND (reference sequence). The V end lost 4 bases, the J end lost 8 bases, and 14 bases lay between the germline ends. There are 13 residues in the CDR3. All donors comprised healthy Caucasians. The material sequenced was naive T cells sorted from blood. This sequence was found in a woman aged 45-65 years in good health. The chain carries TRBV19 and TRBJ1-2, with D maybe TRBD1 (5 bases). The CDR3 loop is CASSRMVQGGYTF. For the CDR3, the DNA is TGTGCCAGTAGTAGAATGGTCCAGGGCGGCTACACCTTC.